The 3 T cell receptor beta chains reported below all come from one sample, sequenced in a study of blood T cell repertoires in COVID-19. Measured with immunoSEQ multiplex PCR; TCRdb has only the in-frame clones, and not every one. This table holds under 500,000 clones, about 89% found once. The sequenced sample consisted of peripheral blood. The receptors here all came from a woman aged 25 to 39 with acute or convalescent COVID-19.

In this sample, this clone turned up once. Here the CDR3 DNA reads TGTGCCAGCAGCTTAGGGACAGGGTTGGACTCACCCCTCCACTTT. Amino acid sequence: CASSLGTGLDSPLHF. The gene calls are TRBV7-3 and TRBJ1-6; the match to TRBD1 covers 9 bases. J gave up 10 bases and V 2 bases, and 6 bases lay outside the gene matches. CDR3 length: 15 residues. CDR1 and CDR2 (germline): SGHTA, FQGTGA.

The gene calls are TRBV6-2 or TRBV6-3 and TRBJ1-6, with D unclear. The CDR3 loop spans 14 amino acids. Trimming removed 0 bases from V and 9 bases from J, with 9 bases in between. Per germline, CDR1 MNHEY and CDR2 SVGEGT. CDR3 sequence: CASSYSGVSSPLHF. The CDR3 region has the DNA TGTGCCAGCAGTTACTCCGGGGTATCTTCACCCCTCCACTTT.

The CDR3 bases are TGTGCCAGCAGCTCCGGACAGGGGTTGGCCGAGCAGTACTTC. Amino acid sequence: CASSSGQGLAEQYF. The rearrangement links TRBV7-3 to TRBJ2-7; TRBD1 aligns across 9 bases. The CDR3 runs to 14 residues. J gave up 6 bases and V 4 bases, and 7 bases lay outside the gene matches. Germline CDR1 and CDR2: SGHTA and FQGTGA.